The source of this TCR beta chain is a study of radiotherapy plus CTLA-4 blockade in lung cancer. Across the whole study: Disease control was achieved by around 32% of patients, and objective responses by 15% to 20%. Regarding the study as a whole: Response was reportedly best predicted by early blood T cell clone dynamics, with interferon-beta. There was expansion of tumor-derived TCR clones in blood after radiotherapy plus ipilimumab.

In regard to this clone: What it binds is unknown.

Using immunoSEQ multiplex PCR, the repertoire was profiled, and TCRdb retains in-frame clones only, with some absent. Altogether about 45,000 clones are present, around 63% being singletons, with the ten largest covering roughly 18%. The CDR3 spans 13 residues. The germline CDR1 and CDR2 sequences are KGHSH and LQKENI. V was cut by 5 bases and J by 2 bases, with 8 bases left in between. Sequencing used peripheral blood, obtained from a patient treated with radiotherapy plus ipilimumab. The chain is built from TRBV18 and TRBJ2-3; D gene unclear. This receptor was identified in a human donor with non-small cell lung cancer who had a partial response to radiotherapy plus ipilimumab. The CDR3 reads CASSSFPTDTQYF. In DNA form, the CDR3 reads TGTGCCAGCTCATCCTTCCCCACAGATACGCAGTATTTT.